The 23 T cell receptor beta chains below come from one sample, sequenced in a study of cytomegalovirus exposure and HLA in healthy donors. The PCR ran on 60 Vbeta and 13 Jbeta primers. Some clones are missing from TCRdb's copy, which holds only in-frame ones; the method was immunoSEQ multiplex PCR. The table records tens of thousands of clones, roughly 80% of them present only once. What was sequenced was PBMCs. These receptors were taken from a woman aged 18 to 35 in good health and CMV-seropositive.

This chain connects TRBV7-2 to TRBJ1-3; 8 bases map to TRBD1. The J segment lost 0 bases and the V segment lost 5 bases, leaving 9 bases of the junction unmatched. The CDR3 extends over 17 amino acids. Germline V CDR1 and CDR2: SGHTA, FQGNSA. CDR3 DNA sequence: TGTGCCAGCAGCCGGGACAGGTCCCTGGGCTCTGGAAACACCATATATTTT. Translated, it gives CASSRDRSLGSGNTIYF.

This sequence joins TRBV5-4 and TRBJ2-5, with D maybe TRBD2 (6 bases). Germline values: CDR1 SGHNT, CDR2 YYREEE (reference sequence). The CDR3 extends over 13 amino acids. V gave up 4 bases and J gave up 2 bases, with 9 bases separating them. The CDR3 region has the DNA TGTGCCAGCAGCCCCCGGGGGCAAGAGACCCAGTACTTC. This gives the protein CASSPRGQETQYF.

This clone turned up a few times. The V call is TRBV27, the J call TRBJ2-7, with D maybe TRBD2 (5 bases). V was pared by 6 bases and J by 5 bases, with 14 bases between. CDR3 length: 13 amino acids. CDR1 and CDR2 (germline): MNHEY, SMNVEV (reference sequence). The chain's CDR3 is CASSLARGDEQYF. The CDR3 nucleotides read TGTGCCAGCAGCTTAGCCCGGGGTGACGAGCAGTACTTC.

This sequence joins TRBV7-8 and TRBJ2-1; TRBD1 matches at 12 bases. The CDR3 contains 14 residues. V trimming: 3 bases; J trimming: 7 bases; junction bases outside the gene matches: 1. Germline-derived CDR1 and CDR2 are SGHVS and FQNEAQ. CDR3 coding DNA: TGTGCCAGCAGCTTGGGACAGGGGGCGAATGAGCAGTTCTTC. Protein product: CASSLGQGANEQFF.

The chain has TRBV6-4 and TRBJ2-2; TRBD1 matches at 7 bases. The trim removed 3 bases at V and 6 bases at J, leaving 4 bases unmatched. The CDR3 covers 14 residues. The germline V gene encodes CDR1 MRHNA and CDR2 SNTAGT. The chain's CDR3 is CASSDDRVSGELFF. The CDR3 DNA is TGTGCCAGCAGTGATGACAGGGTGTCCGGGGAGCTGTTTTTT.

The gene calls are TRBV5-1 and TRBJ1-3; possibly TRBD1 for D (6 bases). Trimming stripped 1 base from V and 0 bases from J, with 11 bases between. The CDR3 is made up of 16 amino acids. Looked up from germline, CDR1 is SGHRS and CDR2 is YFSETQ. This CDR3 reads CASSLQSGDSGNTIYF. Here the CDR3 DNA reads TGCGCCAGCAGCTTGCAATCAGGGGACTCTGGAAACACCATATATTTT.

The chain couples TRBV6-4 to TRBJ2-3; 9 bases agree with TRBD2. Germline CDR1 MRHNA, CDR2 SNTAGT. The CDR3 loop spans 16 amino acids. J lost 3 bases, V lost 3 bases, and 7 bases had no gene match. The CDR3 coding sequence is TGTGCCAGCAGTGAGGGGCGGGAGGGCCTAACAGATACGCAGTATTTT. Protein: CASSEGREGLTDTQYF.

As concerns this clone: A junction end diverges from the germline sequence, so it may reflect a read error. The chain joins TRBV5-6 to TRBJ1-1, with 11 nucleotides matching TRBD1. The CDR3 has 16 amino acids. Germline V lookup: CDR1 SGHDT, CDR2 YYEEEE. CDR3 residues: CASRLFGTGGNTAAFF. CDR3 in DNA: TGTGCCAGCCGCTTATTCGGGACAGGGGGTAACACTGCAGCTTTCTTT.

This chain connects TRBV5-1 to TRBJ2-7; 10 nucleotides match TRBD2. CDR1 is SGHRS, CDR2 YFSETQ, per germline. CDR3 size: 17 residues. Trimming at V came to 0 bases and at J to 7 bases, leaving 13 bases not matched to a gene. Written as DNA, the CDR3 is TGCGCCAGCAGCTTGGTCGGAGGGGGACTAGCGACCCTAGAGCAGTACTTC. It translates to CASSLVGGGLATLEQYF.

This clone was found once. This chain joins TRBV2 and TRBJ2-5, with D possibly being TRBD2 (6 bases). Germline CDR1 reads SNHLY; CDR2 reads FYNNEI. The CDR3 consists of 13 residues. Deletions cut 4 bases from V and 2 bases from J, with 8 bases between. The CDR3 bases are TGTGCCAGCAGTGCGCGGGGACAAGAGACCCAGTACTTC. Protein product: CASSARGQETQYF.

This clone occurred a few times. The rearrangement links TRBV10-3 to TRBJ2-3; TRBD1 matches 8 bases. Trimming took 0 bases from V and 1 from J; bases not matched to a gene: 3. CDR1 is ENHRY and CDR2 is SYGVKD in the germline V gene. The CDR3 runs 16 residues. The CDR3 nucleotides read TGTGCCATCAGTGAGTCCCCGGGACAGGGCACAGATACGCAGTATTTT. Protein: CAISESPGQGTDTQYF.

The V and J genes are TRBV7-8 and TRBJ2-1; 10 nucleotides agree with TRBD2. This CDR3 is 15 amino acids long. J was trimmed by 6 bases and V by 3 bases; bases with no gene match: 5. Germline assignment: CDR1 SGHVS and CDR2 FQNEAQ. The CDR3 loop is CASSFETSGRNEQFF. The CDR3 region has the DNA TGTGCCAGCAGCTTCGAGACTAGCGGGCGCAATGAGCAGTTCTTC. The variable domain in full, with the rest retrieved from reference TRBV7-8 and TRBJ2-1, is GAGVSQSPRYKVAKRGQDVALRCDPISGHVSLFWYQQALGQGPEFLTYFQNEAQLDKSGLPSDRFFAERPEGSVSTLKIQRTQQEDSAVYLCASSFETSGRNEQFFGPGTRLTVL.

V gene TRBV6-8 combines with J gene TRBJ1-3; TRBD1 aligns across 10 bases. V was pared by 6 bases and J by 1 base, with 15 bases of the junction left unmatched. Germline CDR1 reads MNHGY; CDR2 reads SAAAGT. The CDR3 extends over 19 amino acids. For the CDR3, the DNA is TGTGCCAGCAGGTTGGGTTTAGACGGACAGGGGGAATCTGGAAACACCATATATTTT. Translated, it gives CASRLGLDGQGESGNTIYF.

The chain is built from TRBV7-8 and TRBJ2-7; D might be TRBD1 (6 bases). The germline gives CDR1 SGHVS, CDR2 FQNEAQ. With 8 bases removed from V and 2 bases from J, the gap between germline ends came to 13 bases. The CDR3 is made up of 13 amino acids. CDR3 nucleotide sequence: TGTGCCAGCTTGCCCACAGGGACCTACGAGCAGTACTTC. It translates to CASLPTGTYEQYF.

The CDR3 region has the DNA TGTGCCAGCCAACTCCAAGGAGGCGGCGGGGAAAAACTGTTTTTT. Translation: CASQLQGGGGEKLFF. V and J are TRBV6-1 and TRBJ1-4; D uncertain. V dropped 8 bases and J dropped 8 bases, with 21 bases sitting between them. The CDR3 runs to 15 residues. In germline, CDR1 is MNHNS, CDR2 SASEGT.

The gene calls are TRBV30 and TRBJ2-1; 15 bases fit TRBD2. The CDR3 sequence is 14 residues long. Trimming at V came to 3 bases and at J to 8 bases, leaving 2 bases not matched to a gene. The germline CDR1 and CDR2 sequences are GTSNPN and SVGIG (reference sequence). The CDR3 loop reads CAWRGLAGGHEQFF. CDR3 nucleotide sequence: TGTGCCTGGAGGGGACTAGCGGGGGGCCATGAGCAGTTCTTC.

This clone was found once. The chain carries TRBV7-6 and TRBJ1-5, with D tentatively TRBD1 (5 bases). This CDR3 is 16 amino acids long. The V and J ends lost 4 bases and 1 base respectively, with 14 bases between them. CDR1 SGHVS and CDR2 FNYEAQ come from the germline V gene. CDR3 bases: TGTGCCAGCAGCTGGGGGGGAATTGGGAGCAATCAGCCCCAGCATTTT. Amino acids: CASSWGGIGSNQPQHF.

Regarding this clone: This clone may be a read error of a much larger clone one base away. The sample has other DNA sequences that encode this CDR3 too. The V gene is TRBV6-5, the J gene TRBJ2-7, with 11 bases lining up with TRBD1. The CDR3 is made up of 14 amino acids. V dropped 2 bases and J dropped 4; count of bases not matched to a gene: 1. Germline lookup yields CDR1 MNHEY and CDR2 SVGAGI. The CDR3 DNA is TGTGCCAGCAGTTACGGGACAGGGGGATACGAGCAGTACTTC. Its protein is CASSYGTGGYEQYF.

This clone was counted a single time. This rearrangement joins TRBV7-2 to TRBJ2-1, with unresolved D. Trimming left V 5 bases short and J 8 bases short, with 19 bases between. The CDR3 contains 15 residues. Germline V gives CDR1 SGHTA, CDR2 FQGNSA. The CDR3 region is CASSPPGRIFDEQFF. CDR3 bases: TGTGCCAGCAGCCCCCCAGGTAGGATTTTCGATGAGCAGTTCTTC.

The rearrangement uses TRBV2 and TRBJ2-7, with D possibly being TRBD1 (5 bases). CDR3 length equals 13 residues. The V gene's germline CDR1 is SNHLY and CDR2 FYNNEI. Trimming removed 5 bases at V and 2 bases at J, with 10 bases between. In DNA, the CDR3 is TGTGCCAGCAGTTGGACACCCACCTACGAGCAGTACTTC. Translated, it gives CASSWTPTYEQYF.

The chain uses TRBV2 and TRBJ2-5, with 9 bases fitting TRBD2. There are 15 residues in the CDR3. Germline V CDR1 and CDR2: SNHLY, FYNNEI. The ends lost 7 bases at V and 4 bases at J; junction bases unmatched: 10. The CDR3 loop reads CASKAREGDRETQYF. The CDR3 nucleotides are TGTGCCAGCAAAGCGCGGGAGGGCGATAGAGAGACCCAGTACTTC.

The chain has TRBV7-9 and TRBJ2-2; D is unresolved. This CDR3 spans 15 amino acids. CDR1 and CDR2 from the germline V gene are SEHNR and FQNEAQ (reference sequence). V lost 5 bases to trimming and J lost 3 bases, with 13 bases between them. CDR3 coding DNA: TGTGCCAGCAGCGATATCAGAGGCGACACCGGGGAGCTGTTTTTT. Amino acid sequence: CASSDIRGDTGELFF. Full variable domain (remainder filled in from reference TRBV7-9 and TRBJ2-2): DTGVSQNPRHKITKRGQNVTFRCDPISEHNRLYWYRQTLGQGPEFLTYFQNEAQLEKSRLLSDRFSAERPKGSFSTLEIQRTEQGDSAMYLCASSDIRGDTGELFFGEGSRLTVL.

The chain links TRBV6-5 to TRBJ2-3, with D perhaps matching TRBD2 (6 bases). Germline CDR1 reads MNHEY; CDR2 reads SVGAGI. The CDR3 consists of 15 residues. The V and J ends lost 6 bases and 1 base respectively, with 14 bases between them. The CDR3 loop is CASSRGAGRTDTQYF. In DNA form, the CDR3 reads TGTGCCAGCAGCCGGGGCGCGGGGCGCACAGATACGCAGTATTTT.